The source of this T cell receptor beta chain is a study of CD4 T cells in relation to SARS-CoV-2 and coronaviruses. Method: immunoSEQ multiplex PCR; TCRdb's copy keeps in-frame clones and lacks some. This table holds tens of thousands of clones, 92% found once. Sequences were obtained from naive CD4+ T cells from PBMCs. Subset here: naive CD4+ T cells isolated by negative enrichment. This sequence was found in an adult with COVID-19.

The CDR3 protein is CASSLVGETQYF. In nucleotides, the CDR3 is TGTGCCAGCAGCTTAGTAGGAGAGACCCAGTACTTC. The chain has TRBV11-2 and TRBJ2-5; unclear D gene. Trimming stripped 1 base from V and 4 bases from J, with 4 bases between. The CDR3 length is 12 residues. CDR1 and CDR2 (germline): SGHAT, FQNNGV.